The source of this TCR beta chain is a study of blood T cells in healthy people across ages. Trimming pared 4 bases from V and 0 bases from J, leaving 13 bases between. The CDR3 spans 15 residues. Germline V gives CDR1 SQVTM, CDR2 ANQGSEA. This clonotype was counted between two and nine times. A second roughly 7 to 12 cycle PCR used barcoded and J-beta primers. Using its own MiXCR run on the 5' RACE reads, TCRdb lists one record per CDR3 protein. The table shows 1 million or so distinct CDR3 sequences, with approximately 26% occurring only once. Ranging in age from roughly 6 to 90, the donors were healthy Caucasian individuals from Russia. In addition, the sample was reused for a study of T cells of mothers and their children. That study adds: Unrelated pairs and related pairs have their TCR recombination output shaped similarly by thymic selection.

The material sequenced was blood. This clonotype was sampled from a girl aged 2 to 9 in good health. The chain links TRBV29-1 to TRBJ2-1; no reliable D call. The CDR3 protein is CSVVGSLSSYNEQFF. CDR3 DNA sequence: TGCAGCGTTGTAGGAAGCTTAAGCTCCTACAATGAGCAGTTCTTC.